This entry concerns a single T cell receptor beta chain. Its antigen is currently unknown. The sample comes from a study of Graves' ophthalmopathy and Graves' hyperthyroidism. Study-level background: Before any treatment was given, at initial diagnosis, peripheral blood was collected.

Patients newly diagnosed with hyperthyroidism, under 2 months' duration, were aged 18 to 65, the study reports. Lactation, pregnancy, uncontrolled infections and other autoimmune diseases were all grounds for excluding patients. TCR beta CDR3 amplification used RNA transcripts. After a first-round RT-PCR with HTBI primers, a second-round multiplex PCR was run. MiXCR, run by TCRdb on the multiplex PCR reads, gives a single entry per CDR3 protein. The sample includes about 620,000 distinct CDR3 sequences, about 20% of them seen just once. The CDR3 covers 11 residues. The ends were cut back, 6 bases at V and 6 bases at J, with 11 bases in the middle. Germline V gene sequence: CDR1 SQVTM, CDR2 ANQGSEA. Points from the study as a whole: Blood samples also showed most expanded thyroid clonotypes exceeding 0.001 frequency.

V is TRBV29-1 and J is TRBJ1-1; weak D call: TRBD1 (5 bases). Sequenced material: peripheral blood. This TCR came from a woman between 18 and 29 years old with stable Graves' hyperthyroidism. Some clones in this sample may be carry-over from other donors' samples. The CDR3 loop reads CSVNPGAEAFF. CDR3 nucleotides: TGCAGCGTAAACCCGGGGGCTGAAGCTTTCTTT.